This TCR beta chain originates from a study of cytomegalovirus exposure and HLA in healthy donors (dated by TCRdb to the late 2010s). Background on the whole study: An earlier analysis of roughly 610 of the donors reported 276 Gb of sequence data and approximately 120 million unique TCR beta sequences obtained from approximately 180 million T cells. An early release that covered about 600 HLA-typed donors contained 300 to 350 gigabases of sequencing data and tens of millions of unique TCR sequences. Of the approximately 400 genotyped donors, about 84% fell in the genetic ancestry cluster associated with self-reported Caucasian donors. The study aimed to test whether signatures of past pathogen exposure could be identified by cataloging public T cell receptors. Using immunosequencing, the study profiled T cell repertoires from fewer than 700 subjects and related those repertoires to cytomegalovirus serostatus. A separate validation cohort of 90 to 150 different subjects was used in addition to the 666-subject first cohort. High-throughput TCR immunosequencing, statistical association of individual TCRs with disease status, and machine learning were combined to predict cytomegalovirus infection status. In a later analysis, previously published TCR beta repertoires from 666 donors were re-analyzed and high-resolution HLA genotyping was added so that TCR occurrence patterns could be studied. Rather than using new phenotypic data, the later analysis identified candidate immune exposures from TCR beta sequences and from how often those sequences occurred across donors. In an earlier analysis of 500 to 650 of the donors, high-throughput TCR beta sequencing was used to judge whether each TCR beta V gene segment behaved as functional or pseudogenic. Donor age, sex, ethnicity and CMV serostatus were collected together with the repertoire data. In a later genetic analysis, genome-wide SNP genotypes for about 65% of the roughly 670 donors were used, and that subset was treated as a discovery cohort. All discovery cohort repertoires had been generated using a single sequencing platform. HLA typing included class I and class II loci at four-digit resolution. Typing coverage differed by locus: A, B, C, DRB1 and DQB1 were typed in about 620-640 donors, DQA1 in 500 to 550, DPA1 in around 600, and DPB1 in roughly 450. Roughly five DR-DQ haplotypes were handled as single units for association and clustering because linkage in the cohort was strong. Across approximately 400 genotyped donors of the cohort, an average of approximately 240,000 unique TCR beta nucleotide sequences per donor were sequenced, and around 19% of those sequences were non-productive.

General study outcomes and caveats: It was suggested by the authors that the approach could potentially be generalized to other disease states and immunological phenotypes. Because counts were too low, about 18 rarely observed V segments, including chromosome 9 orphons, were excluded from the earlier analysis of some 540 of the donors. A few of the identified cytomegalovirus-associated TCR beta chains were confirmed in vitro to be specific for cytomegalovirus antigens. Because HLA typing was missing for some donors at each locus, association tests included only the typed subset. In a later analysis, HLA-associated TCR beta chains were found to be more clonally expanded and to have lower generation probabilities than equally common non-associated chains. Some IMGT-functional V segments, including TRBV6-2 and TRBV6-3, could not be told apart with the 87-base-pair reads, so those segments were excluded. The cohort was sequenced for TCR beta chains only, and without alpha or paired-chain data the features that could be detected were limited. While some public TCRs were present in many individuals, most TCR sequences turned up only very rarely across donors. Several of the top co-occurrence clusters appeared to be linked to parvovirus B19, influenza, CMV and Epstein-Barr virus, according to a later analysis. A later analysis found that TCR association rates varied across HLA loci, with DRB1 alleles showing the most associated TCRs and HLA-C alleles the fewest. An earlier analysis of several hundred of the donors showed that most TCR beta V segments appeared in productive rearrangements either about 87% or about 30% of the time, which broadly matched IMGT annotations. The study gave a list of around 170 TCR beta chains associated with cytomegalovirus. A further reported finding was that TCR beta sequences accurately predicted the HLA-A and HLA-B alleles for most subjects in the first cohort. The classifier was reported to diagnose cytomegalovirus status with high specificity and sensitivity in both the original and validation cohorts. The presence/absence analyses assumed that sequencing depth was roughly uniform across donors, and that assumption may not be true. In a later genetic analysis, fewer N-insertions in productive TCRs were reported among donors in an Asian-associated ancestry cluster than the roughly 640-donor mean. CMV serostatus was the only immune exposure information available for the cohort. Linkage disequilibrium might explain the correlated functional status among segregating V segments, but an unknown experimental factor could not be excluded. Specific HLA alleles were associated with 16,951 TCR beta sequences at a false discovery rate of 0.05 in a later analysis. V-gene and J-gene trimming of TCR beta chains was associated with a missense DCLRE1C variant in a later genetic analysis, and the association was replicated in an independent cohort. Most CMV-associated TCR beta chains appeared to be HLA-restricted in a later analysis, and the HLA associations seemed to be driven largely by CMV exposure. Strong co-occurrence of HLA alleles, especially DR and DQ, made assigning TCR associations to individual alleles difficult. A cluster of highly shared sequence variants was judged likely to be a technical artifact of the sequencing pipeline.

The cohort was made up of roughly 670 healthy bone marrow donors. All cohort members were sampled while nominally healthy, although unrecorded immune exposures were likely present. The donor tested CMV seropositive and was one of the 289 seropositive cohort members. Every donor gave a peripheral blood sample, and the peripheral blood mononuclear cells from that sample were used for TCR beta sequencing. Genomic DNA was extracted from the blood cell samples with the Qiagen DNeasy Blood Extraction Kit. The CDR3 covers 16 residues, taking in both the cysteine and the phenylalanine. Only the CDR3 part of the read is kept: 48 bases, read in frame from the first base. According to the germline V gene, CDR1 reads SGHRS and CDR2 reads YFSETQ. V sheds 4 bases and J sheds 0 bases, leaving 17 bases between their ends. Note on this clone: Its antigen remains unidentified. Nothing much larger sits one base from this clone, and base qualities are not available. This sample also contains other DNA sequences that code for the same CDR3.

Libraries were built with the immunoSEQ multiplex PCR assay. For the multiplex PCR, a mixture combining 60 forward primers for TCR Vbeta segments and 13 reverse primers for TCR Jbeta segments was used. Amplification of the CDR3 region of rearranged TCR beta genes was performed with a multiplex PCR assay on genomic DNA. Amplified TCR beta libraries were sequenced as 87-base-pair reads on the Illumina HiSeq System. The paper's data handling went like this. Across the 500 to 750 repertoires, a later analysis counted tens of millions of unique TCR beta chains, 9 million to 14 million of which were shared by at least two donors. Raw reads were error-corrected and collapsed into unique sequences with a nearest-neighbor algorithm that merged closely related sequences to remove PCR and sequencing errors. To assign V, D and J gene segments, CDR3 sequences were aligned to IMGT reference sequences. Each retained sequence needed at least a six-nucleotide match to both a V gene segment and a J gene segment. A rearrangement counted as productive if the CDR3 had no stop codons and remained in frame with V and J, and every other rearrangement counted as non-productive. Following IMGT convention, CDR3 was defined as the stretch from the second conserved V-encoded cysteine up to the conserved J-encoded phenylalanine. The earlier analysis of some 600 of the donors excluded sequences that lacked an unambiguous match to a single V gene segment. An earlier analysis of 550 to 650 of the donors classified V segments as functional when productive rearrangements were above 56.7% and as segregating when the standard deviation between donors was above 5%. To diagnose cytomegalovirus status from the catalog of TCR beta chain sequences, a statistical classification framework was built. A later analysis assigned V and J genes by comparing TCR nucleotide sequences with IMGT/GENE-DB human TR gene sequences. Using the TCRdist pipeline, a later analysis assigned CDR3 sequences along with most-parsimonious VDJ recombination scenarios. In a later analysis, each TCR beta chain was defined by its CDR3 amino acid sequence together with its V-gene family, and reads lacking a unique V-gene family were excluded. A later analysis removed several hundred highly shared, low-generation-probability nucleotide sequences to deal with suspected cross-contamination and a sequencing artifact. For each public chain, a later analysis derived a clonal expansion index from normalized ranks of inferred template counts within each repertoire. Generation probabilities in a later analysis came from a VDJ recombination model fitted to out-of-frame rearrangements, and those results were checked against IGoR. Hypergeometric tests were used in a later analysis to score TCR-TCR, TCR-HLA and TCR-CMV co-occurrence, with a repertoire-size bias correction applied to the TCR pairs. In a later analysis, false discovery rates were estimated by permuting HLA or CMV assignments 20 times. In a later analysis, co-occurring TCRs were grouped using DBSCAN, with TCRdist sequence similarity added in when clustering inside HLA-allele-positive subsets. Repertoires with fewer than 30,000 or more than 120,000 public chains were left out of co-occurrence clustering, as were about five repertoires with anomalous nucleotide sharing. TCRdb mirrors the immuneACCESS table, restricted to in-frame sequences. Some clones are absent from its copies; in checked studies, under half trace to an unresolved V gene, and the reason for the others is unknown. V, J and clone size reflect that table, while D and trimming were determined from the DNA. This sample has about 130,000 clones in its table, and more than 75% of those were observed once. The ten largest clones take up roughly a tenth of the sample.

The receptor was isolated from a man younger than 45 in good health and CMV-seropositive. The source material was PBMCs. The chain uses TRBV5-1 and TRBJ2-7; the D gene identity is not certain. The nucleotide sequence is TGCGCCAGCAGCCCCCAGTGGTCTGGAGACTCCTACGAGCAGTACTTC. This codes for CASSPQWSGDSYEQYF. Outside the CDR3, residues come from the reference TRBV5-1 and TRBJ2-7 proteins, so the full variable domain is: KAGVTQTPRYLIKTRGQQVTLSCSPISGHRSVSWYQQTPGQGLQFLFEYFSETQRNKGNFPGRFSGRQFSNSRSEMNVSTLELGDSALYLCASSPQWSGDSYEQYFGPGTRLTVT.